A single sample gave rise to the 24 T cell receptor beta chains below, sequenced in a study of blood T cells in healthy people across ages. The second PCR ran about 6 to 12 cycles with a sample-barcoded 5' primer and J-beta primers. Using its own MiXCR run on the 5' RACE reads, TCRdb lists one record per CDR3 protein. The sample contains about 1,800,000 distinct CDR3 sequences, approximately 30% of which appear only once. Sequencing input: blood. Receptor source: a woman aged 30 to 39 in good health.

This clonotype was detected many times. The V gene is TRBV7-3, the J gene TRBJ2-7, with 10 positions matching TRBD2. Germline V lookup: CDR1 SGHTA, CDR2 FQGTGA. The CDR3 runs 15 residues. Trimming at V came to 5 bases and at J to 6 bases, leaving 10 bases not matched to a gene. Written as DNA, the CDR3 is TGTGCCAGCAGCGCGACACCTCTAGCGGGGGTCGAGCAGTACTTC. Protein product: CASSATPLAGVEQYF.

For the CDR3, the DNA is TGCAGCGTTGCGACAGGGGATTGTGACGAGCAGTACTTC. This gives the protein CSVATGDCDEQYF. The gene calls are TRBV29-1 and TRBJ2-7; 8 bases are a match to TRBD1. V dropped 4 bases and J dropped 5; count of bases not matched to a gene: 7. Germline-derived CDR1 and CDR2 are SQVTM and ANQGSEA. CDR3 size: 13 residues.

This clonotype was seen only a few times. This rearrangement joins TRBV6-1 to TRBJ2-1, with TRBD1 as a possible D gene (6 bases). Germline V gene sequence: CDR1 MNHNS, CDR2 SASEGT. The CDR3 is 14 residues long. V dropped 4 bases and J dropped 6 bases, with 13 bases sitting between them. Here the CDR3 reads CASSASQGLNEQFF. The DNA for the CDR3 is TGTGCCAGCAGTGCCTCACAGGGTCTCAATGAGCAGTTCTTC.

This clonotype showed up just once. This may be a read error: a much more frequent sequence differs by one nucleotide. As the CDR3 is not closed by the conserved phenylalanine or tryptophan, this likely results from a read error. CDR3 nucleotide sequence: TGTGCCAGCAGTGCGGACGCCAATGAGCAGTTCTGC. It is translated as CASSADANEQFC. This chain uses TRBV12-3 or TRBV12-4 with TRBJ2-1; the D is unclear. The CDR3 sequence is 12 residues long. Deletions cut 5 bases from V and 6 bases from J, with 8 bases between.

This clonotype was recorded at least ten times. DNA for the CDR3: TGTGCCAGCAGCCCCCTGTCTTCCGTTAGCGTCGAGCAGTACTTC. The encoded protein is CASSPLSSVSVEQYF. The gene calls are TRBV3-1 and TRBJ2-7, with D perhaps TRBD2 (5 bases). Trimming pared 4 bases from V and 6 bases from J, leaving 19 bases between. Germline-derived CDR1 and CDR2 are LGHDT and YNNKEL (reference sequence). CDR3 length: 15 residues.

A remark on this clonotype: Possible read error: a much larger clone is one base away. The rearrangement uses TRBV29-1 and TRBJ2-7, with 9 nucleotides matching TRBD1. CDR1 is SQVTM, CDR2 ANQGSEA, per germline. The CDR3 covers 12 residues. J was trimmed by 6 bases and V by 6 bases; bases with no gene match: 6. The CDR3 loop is CSVTTGGCEQYF. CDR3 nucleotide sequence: TGCAGCGTAACTACAGGGGGCTGCGAGCAGTACTTC.

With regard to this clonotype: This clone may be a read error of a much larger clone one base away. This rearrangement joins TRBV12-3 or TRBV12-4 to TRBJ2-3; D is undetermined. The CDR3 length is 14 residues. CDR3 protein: CASTQARSTDAQYF. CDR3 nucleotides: TGTGCCAGCACCCAAGCTCGGAGCACAGATGCGCAGTATTTT.

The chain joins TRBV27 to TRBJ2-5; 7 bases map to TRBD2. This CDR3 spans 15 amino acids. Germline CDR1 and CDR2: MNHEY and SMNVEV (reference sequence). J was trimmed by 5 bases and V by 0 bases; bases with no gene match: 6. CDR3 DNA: TGTGCCAGCAGTTTATCCGTACTAGCGACGGAGACCCAGTACTTC. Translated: CASSLSVLATETQYF.

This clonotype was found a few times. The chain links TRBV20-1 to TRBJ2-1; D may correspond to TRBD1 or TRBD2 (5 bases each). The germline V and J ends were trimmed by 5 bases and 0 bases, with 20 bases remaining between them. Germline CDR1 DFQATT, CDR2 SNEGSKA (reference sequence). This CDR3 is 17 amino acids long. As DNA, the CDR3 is TGCAGTGCTGGGACGACCGGCGTGGCCTTCTCCTACAATGAGCAGTTCTTC. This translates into CSAGTTGVAFSYNEQFF.

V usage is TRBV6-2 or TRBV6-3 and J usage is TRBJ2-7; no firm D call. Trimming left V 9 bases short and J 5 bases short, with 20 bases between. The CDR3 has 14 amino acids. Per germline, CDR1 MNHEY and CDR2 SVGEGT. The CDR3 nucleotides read TGTGCCAGTTCCAAGGCGGCCGCCCGGGACGAGCAGTACTTC. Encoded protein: CASSKAAARDEQYF.

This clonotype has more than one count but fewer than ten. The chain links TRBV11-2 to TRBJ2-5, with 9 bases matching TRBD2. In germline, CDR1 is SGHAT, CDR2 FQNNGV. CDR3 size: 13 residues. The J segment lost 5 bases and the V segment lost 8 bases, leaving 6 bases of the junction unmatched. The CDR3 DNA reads TGTGCCAGCGAGCGGGGGGCCGGGGAGACCCAGTACTTC. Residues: CASERGAGETQYF.

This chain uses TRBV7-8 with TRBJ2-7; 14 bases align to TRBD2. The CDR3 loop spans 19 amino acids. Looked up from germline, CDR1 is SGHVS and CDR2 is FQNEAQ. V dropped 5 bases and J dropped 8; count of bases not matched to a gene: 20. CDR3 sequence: CASSVRAGTSGRDVSQQYF. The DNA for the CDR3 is TGTGCCAGCAGCGTCCGAGCCGGGACTAGCGGGAGAGATGTCTCCCAGCAGTACTTC.

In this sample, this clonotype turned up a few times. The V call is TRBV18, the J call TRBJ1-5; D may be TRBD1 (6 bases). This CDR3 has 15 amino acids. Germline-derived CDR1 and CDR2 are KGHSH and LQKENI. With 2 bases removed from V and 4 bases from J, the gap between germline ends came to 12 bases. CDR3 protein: CASSPWGARNQPQHF. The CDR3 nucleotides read TGTGCCAGCTCACCATGGGGGGCCCGGAATCAGCCCCAGCATTTT.

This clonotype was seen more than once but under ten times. The CDR3 is CASSSRGQNTGELFF. As DNA, the CDR3 is TGTGCCAGCAGCTCCAGGGGACAAAACACCGGGGAGCTGTTTTTT. J is TRBJ2-2 and V is TRBV5-4; D might be TRBD1 (6 bases). The germline gives CDR1 SGHNT, CDR2 YYREEE (reference sequence). CDR3 length: 15 amino acids. Between the trimmed V and J ends, which lost 3 bases and 2 bases, there was a span of 11 bases.

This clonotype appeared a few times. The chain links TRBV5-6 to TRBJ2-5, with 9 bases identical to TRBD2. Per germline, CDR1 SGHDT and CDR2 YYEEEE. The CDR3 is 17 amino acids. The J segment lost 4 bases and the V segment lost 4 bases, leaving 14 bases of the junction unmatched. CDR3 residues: CASSAGGAVLLSETQYF. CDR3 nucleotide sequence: TGTGCCAGCAGCGCGGGGGGGGCCGTATTACTATCAGAGACCCAGTACTTC. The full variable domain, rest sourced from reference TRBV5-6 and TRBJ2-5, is DAGVTQSPTHLIKTRGQQVTLRCSPKSGHDTVSWYQQALGQGPQFIFQYYEEEERQRGNFPDRFSGHQFPNYSSELNVNALLLGDSALYLCASSAGGAVLLSETQYFGPGTRLLVL.

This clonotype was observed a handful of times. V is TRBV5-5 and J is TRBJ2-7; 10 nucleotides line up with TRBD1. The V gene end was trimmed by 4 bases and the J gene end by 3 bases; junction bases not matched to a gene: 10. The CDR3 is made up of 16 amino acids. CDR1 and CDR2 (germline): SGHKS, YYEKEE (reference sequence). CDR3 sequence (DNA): TGTGCCAGCAGCAAAACGGACAGGGGGGTCTACTACGAGCAGTACTTC. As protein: CASSKTDRGVYYEQYF.

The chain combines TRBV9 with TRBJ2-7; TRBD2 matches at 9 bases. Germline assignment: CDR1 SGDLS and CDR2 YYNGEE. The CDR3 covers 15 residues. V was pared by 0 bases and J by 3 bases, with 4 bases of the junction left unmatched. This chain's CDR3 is CASSVGSGSNYEQYF. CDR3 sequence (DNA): TGTGCCAGCAGCGTAGGTAGCGGGAGTAACTACGAGCAGTACTTC.

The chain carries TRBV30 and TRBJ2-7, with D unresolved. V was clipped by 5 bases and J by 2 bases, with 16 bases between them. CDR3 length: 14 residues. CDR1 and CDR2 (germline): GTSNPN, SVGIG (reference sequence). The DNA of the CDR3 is TGTGCCTGGGATGCCCCGCGAGTTACCTACGAGCAGTACTTC. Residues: CAWDAPRVTYEQYF.

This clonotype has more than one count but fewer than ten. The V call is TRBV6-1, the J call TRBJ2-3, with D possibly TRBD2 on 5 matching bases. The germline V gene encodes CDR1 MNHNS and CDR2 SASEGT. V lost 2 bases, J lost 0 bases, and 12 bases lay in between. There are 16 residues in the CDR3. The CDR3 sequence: CASSETREASTDTQYF. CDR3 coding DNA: TGTGCCAGCAGTGAAACTAGAGAGGCTAGCACAGATACGCAGTATTTT.

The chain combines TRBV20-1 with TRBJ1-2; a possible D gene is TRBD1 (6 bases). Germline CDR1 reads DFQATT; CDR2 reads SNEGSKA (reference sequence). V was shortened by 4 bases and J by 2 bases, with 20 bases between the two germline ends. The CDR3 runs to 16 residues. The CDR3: CSATTTGPASNYGYTF. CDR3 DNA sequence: TGCAGTGCTACTACGACAGGACCCGCGTCAAACTATGGCTACACCTTC.

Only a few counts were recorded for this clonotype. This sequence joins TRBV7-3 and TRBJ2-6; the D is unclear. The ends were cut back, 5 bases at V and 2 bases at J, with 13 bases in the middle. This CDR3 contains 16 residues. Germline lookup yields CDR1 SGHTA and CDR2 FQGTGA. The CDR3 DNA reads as TGTGCCAGCAGCCCACCGAGTAGGACTGGGGCCAACGTCCTGACTTTC. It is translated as CASSPPSRTGANVLTF.

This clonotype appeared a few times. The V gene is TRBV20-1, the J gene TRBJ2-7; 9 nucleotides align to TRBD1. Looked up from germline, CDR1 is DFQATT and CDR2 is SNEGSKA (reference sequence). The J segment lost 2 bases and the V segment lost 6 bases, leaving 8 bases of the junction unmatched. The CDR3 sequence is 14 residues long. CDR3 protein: CSAYGTGQTYEQYF. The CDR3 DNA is TGCAGTGCCTATGGGACAGGGCAAACCTACGAGCAGTACTTC.

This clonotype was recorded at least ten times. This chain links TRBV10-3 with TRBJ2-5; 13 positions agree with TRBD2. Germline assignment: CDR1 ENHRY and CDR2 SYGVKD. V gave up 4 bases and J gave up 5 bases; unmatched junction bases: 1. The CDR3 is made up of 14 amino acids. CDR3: CAISGTSGSETQYF. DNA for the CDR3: TGTGCCATCAGTGGGACTAGCGGGAGTGAGACCCAGTACTTC.

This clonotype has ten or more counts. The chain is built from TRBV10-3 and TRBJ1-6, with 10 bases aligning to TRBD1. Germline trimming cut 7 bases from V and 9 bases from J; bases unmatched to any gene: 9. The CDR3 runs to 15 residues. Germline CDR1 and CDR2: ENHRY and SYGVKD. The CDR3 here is CAIKGDRGGSSPLHF. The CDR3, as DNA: TGTGCCATCAAAGGGGACAGGGGAGGCAGTTCACCCCTCCACTTT.